This entry is about one T cell receptor (beta chain). This receptor's antigen is unknown. Nothing much larger sits one base from this clone, and base qualities are not available. The cohort consisted of 650 to 850 healthy bone marrow donors. All cohort members were sampled while nominally healthy, although unrecorded immune exposures were likely present. The donor was CMV seronegative and was included in the group of a few hundred seronegative cohort members. Each donor provided a peripheral blood sample, and peripheral blood mononuclear cells were used for TCR beta sequencing. The Qiagen DNeasy Blood Extraction Kit was used to extract genomic DNA from the blood cell samples. The data stem from a study of cytomegalovirus exposure and HLA in healthy donors listed by TCRdb under 2017. Looking at the study overall: According to an earlier analysis of a few hundred of the donors, 150 million to 200 million T cells yielded 95 million to 140 million unique TCR beta sequences and about 280 Gb of sequence data. HLA typing included class I and class II loci at four-digit resolution. Roughly 310 gigabases of sequencing data and some 85 million unique TCR sequences were included in an early release covering about 600 HLA-typed donors. Donor age, sex, ethnicity and CMV serostatus were compiled alongside the repertoire data. The T cell repertoires of about 700 subjects were profiled by immunosequencing and related to cytomegalovirus serostatus. Roughly five DR-DQ haplotypes were handled as single units for association and clustering because linkage in the cohort was strong. Rather than using new phenotypic data, the later analysis identified candidate immune exposures from TCR beta sequences and from how often those sequences occurred across donors. The study aimed to test whether signatures of past pathogen exposure could be identified by cataloging public T cell receptors. To study patterns of TCR occurrence, a later analysis re-analyzed previously published TCR beta repertoires from just over 650 donors and added high-resolution HLA genotyping. Among some 400 genotyped donors of the cohort, an average of approximately 240,000 unique TCR beta nucleotide sequences were sequenced per donor, roughly 20% of them non-productive. Along with the roughly 700-subject first cohort, a separate validation cohort of over a hundred different subjects was used. An earlier analysis of fewer than 700 of the donors applied high-throughput TCR beta sequencing to assess whether each TCR beta V gene segment acted as functional or pseudogenic. Typing coverage differed by locus: A, B, C, DRB1 and DQB1 were typed in about 620-630 donors, DQA1 in 522, DPA1 in some 570, and DPB1 in 472. Of the roughly 400 genotyped donors, around 81% fell in the genetic ancestry cluster associated with self-reported Caucasian donors. To predict cytomegalovirus infection status, the study brought together high-throughput TCR immunosequencing, statistical association of individual TCRs with disease status, and machine learning. Every discovery cohort repertoire had been produced on one sequencing platform. A later genetic analysis used genome-wide SNP genotypes for about 60% of the roughly 700 donors, treating that subset as a discovery cohort. What the work shows at the level of the full study, not this receptor alone: Most TCR sequences were observed very rarely across donors, whereas some public TCRs were present in many individuals. Only TCR beta chains were sequenced in this cohort, and the absence of alpha or paired-chain data limited detectable features. A further reported finding was that TCR beta sequences accurately predicted the HLA-A and HLA-B alleles for most subjects in the first cohort. In the study, around 160 TCR beta chains were listed as associated with cytomegalovirus. Compared with the roughly 700-donor mean, donors in an Asian-associated ancestry cluster had fewer N-insertions in productive TCRs, according to a later genetic analysis. CMV serostatus was the only immune exposure information available for the cohort. A few of the identified cytomegalovirus-associated TCR beta chains were confirmed in vitro to be specific for cytomegalovirus antigens. Compared with equally common non-associated chains, HLA-associated TCR beta chains in a later analysis were more clonally expanded and had lower generation probabilities. The classifier was reported to diagnose cytomegalovirus status with high specificity and sensitivity in both the original and validation cohorts. At a false discovery rate of 0.05, a later analysis linked 16,951 TCR beta sequences to specific HLA alleles. Because HLA typing was missing for some donors at each locus, association tests included only the typed subset. Because counts were too low, about 15 rarely observed V segments, including chromosome 9 orphons, were left out of the earlier analysis of 587 of the donors. Presence/absence analyses assumed roughly uniform sequencing depth across donors, an assumption that may not hold. Several of the top co-occurrence clusters appeared to be linked to parvovirus B19, influenza, CMV and Epstein-Barr virus, according to a later analysis. The authors suggested that the approach could potentially be extended to other disease states and immunological phenotypes. In an earlier analysis of 500 to 650 of the donors, most TCR beta V segments appeared in productive rearrangements about 87% or about 30% of the time, broadly matching IMGT annotations. Some IMGT-functional V segments, including TRBV6-2 and TRBV6-3, could not be distinguished by the 87-base-pair reads and were therefore excluded. A later analysis found that most CMV-associated TCR beta chains appeared HLA-restricted, with HLA associations seemingly driven largely by CMV exposure. In a later genetic analysis, a missense DCLRE1C variant was associated with V-gene and J-gene trimming of TCR beta chains, and the association was replicated in an independent cohort. When HLA alleles, especially DR and DQ, strongly co-occurred, attributing TCR associations to individual alleles was difficult. Correlated functional status among segregating V segments might be attributable to linkage disequilibrium, but an unknown experimental factor could not be ruled out. According to a later analysis, TCR association rates differed among HLA loci, with DRB1 alleles showing the most associated TCRs and HLA-C alleles showing the fewest. The sequencing pipeline was judged likely to have produced a cluster of highly shared sequence variants as a technical artifact.

Spanning cysteine to phenylalanine, the CDR3 consists of 16 amino acids. Of the read, only the CDR3 DNA is kept; its 48 bases are in frame from base 1. V and J lose 3 bases and 3 bases, and a span of 17 bases separates them. Sequences MNHNS (CDR1) and SASEGT (CDR2) are obtained from the germline V gene. Libraries were built with the immunoSEQ multiplex PCR assay. For the multiplex PCR, a mixture combining 60 forward primers for TCR Vbeta segments and 13 reverse primers for TCR Jbeta segments was used. The CDR3 region of rearranged TCR beta genes was amplified from genomic DNA with a multiplex PCR assay. The amplified TCR beta libraries were sequenced on the Illumina HiSeq System as 87-base-pair reads. Concerning the study's data processing: In a later analysis, roughly 80 million unique TCR beta chains were counted across the approximately 640 repertoires, and around 10 million of these chains were shared by at least two donors. To remove PCR and sequencing errors, raw reads were error-corrected and collapsed into unique sequences using a nearest-neighbor algorithm that merged closely related sequences. V, D and J gene segments were assigned by aligning CDR3 sequences to IMGT reference sequences. For a sequence to be retained, a match of at least six nucleotides was required to both a V gene segment and a J gene segment. A rearrangement was called productive if the CDR3 had no stop codons and remained in frame with V and J, and every other rearrangement was called non-productive. CDR3 was defined by IMGT convention, running from the second conserved V-encoded cysteine to the conserved J-encoded phenylalanine. The earlier analysis of 500 to 650 of the donors excluded any sequence lacking an unambiguous match to a single V gene segment. An earlier analysis of a few hundred of the donors called V segments functional above 56.7% productive rearrangements and segregating when the between-donor standard deviation exceeded 5%. A statistical classification framework was built to diagnose cytomegalovirus status from the catalog of TCR beta chain sequences. In a later analysis, V and J genes were assigned by comparing TCR nucleotide sequences against IMGT/GENE-DB human TR gene sequences. In a later analysis, CDR3 sequences and most-parsimonious VDJ recombination scenarios were assigned using the TCRdist pipeline. In a later analysis, every TCR beta chain was defined by the combination of its CDR3 amino acid sequence and its V-gene family, and reads without a unique V-gene family were dropped. In a later analysis, 450 to 600 highly shared, low-generation-probability nucleotide sequences were removed to address suspected cross-contamination and a sequencing artifact. For each public chain, a later analysis derived a clonal expansion index from normalized ranks of inferred template counts within each repertoire. In a later analysis, generation probabilities were computed with a VDJ recombination model fitted to out-of-frame rearrangements, and the resulting probabilities were checked against IGoR. Hypergeometric tests were used in a later analysis to score TCR-TCR, TCR-HLA and TCR-CMV co-occurrence, with a repertoire-size bias correction applied to the TCR pairs. To estimate false discovery rates, a later analysis permuted the HLA or CMV assignments 20 times. A later analysis grouped co-occurring TCRs with DBSCAN, adding TCRdist sequence similarity when clustering within HLA-allele-positive subsets. Repertoires with fewer than 30,000 or more than 120,000 public chains were left out of co-occurrence clustering, as were a handful of repertoires with anomalous nucleotide sharing. TCRdb provides this immuneACCESS table in a form limited to in-frame rearrangements. Some clones are lacking; in checked studies, under half of them reflect an unresolved V gene, and why the rest are absent is not known. That table gives V, J and clone size, and the DNA gave D and trimming. Counted in this sample were nearly 110,000 clones; less than 85% of them appeared once. The ten largest clones add up to 3% to 4.5% of the sample.

The sequence was obtained from a man in his sixties in good health and CMV-seronegative. The sequenced sample consisted of PBMCs. Recombination linked TRBV6-1 to TRBJ1-1, with no confidently assigned D gene. The nucleotides read TGTGCCAGCAGTGATCGACTCCCCGGCAGCGACACTGAAGCTTTCTTT. Its protein reads: CASSDRLPGSDTEAFF.